This TCR beta chain derives from a study of OX40 agonist ivuxolimab in advanced cancers. Some clones are missing from TCRdb's copy, which holds only in-frame ones; the method was immunoSEQ multiplex PCR. Seen here are some 50,000 clones, approximately 84% observed once, and the top ten hold approximately 15%. In germline, CDR1 is SGHRS, CDR2 YFSETQ. Trimming took 5 bases from V and 0 from J, leaving 12 bases between them. The CDR3 has 14 amino acids. Study-wide findings and caveats: Researchers report that CD8+ T cells had, on average, more expanded clones than CD4+.

As to this clone: Its antigen is unknown.

The chain is built from TRBV5-1 and TRBJ2-7; a possible D gene is TRBD1 (6 bases). The sequence was obtained from an adult with an advanced solid tumor such as melanoma, head and neck, liver or kidney cancer. The sample was CD4+ or CD8+ T cells sorted from blood, taken in a trial of the OX40 agonist ivuxolimab. The CDR3 nucleotides are TGCGCCAGCAGGACTGGGGGCAACTCCTACGAGCAGTACTTC. Residues: CASRTGGNSYEQYF.